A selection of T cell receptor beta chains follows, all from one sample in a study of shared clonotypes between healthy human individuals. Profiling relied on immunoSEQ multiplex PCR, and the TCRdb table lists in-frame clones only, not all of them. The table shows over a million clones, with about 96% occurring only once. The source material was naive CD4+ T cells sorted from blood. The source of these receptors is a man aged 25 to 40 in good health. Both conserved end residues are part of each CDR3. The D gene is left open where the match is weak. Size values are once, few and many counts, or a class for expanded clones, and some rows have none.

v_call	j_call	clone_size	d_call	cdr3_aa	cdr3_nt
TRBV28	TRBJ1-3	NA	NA	CASSLNGNTIYF	TGTGCCAGCAGTTTAAACGGAAACACCATATATTTT
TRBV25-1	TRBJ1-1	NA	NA	CASSTPQRDGTEAFF	TGTGCCAGCAGTACCCCCCAACGGGACGGCACTGAAGCTTTCTTT
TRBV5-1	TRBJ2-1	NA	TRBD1	CASSSQGAVEQFF	TGCGCCAGCAGCTCACAGGGGGCGGTTGAGCAGTTCTTC
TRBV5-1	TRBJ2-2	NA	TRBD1	CASSYPGQGVGELFF	TGCGCCAGCAGCTACCCGGGACAGGGTGTCGGGGAGCTGTTTTTT
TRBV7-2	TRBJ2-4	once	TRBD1	CASSLPAGGDIQYF	TGTGCCAGCAGCTTACCCGCAGGGGGAGACATTCAGTACTTC
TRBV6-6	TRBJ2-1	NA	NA	CASSTVPGSYNEQFF	TGTGCCAGCAGTACCGTACCAGGCTCCTACAATGAGCAGTTCTTC
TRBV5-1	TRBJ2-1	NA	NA	CASSLGQFPYNEQFF	TGCGCCAGCAGCTTGGGACAGTTCCCCTACAATGAGCAGTTCTTC
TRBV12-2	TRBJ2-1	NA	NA	CASRLSPGGIEQFF	TGTGCAAGTCGCTTATCCCCGGGGGGTATCGAGCAGTTCTTC
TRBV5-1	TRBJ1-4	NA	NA	CASSEVPDNEKLFF	TGCGCCAGCAGTGAGGTACCTGATAATGAAAAACTGTTTTTT
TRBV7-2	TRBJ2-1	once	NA	CASSSYVEQFF	TGTGCCAGCAGCTCCTACGTTGAGCAGTTCTTC
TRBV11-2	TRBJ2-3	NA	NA	CASSFPLSGVPSPTQYF	TGTGCCAGCAGCTTCCCCTTATCGGGAGTTCCCTCACCCACGCAGTATTTT
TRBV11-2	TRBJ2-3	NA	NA	CASSPHISTDTQYF	TGTGCCAGCAGTCCCCACATAAGCACAGATACGCAGTATTTT
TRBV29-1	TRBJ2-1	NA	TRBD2	CSVLTISGRAPNEQFF	TGCAGCGTTCTGACCATTAGCGGGAGGGCCCCCAATGAGCAGTTCTTC
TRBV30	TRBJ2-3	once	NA	CAWSDRWRLTDTQYF	TGTGCCTGGAGTGACCGCTGGCGGCTCACAGATACGCAGTATTTT
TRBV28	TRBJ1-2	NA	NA	CASSRAGLGYTF	TGTGCCAGCAGTCGGGCCGGCTTGGGCTACACCTTC
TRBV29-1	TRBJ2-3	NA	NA	CSVRTAGHTDTQYF	TGCAGCGTCAGGACAGCGGGGCACACAGATACGCAGTATTTT
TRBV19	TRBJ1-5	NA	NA	CASRSWGSGQPQHF	TGTGCCAGTAGAAGCTGGGGATCGGGGCAGCCCCAGCATTTT
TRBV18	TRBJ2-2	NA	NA	CASSPLSRSYTGELFF	TGTGCCAGCTCACCACTATCGCGAAGTTACACCGGGGAGCTGTTTTTT
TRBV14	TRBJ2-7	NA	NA	CASSQALASVYEQYF	TGTGCCAGCAGCCAAGCCTTGGCTAGCGTCTACGAGCAGTACTTC
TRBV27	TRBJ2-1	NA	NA	CASSSGLLDEQFF	TGTGCCAGCAGTTCGGGCCTTTTGGATGAGCAGTTCTTC
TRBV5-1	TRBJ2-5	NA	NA	CASSLFAGREETQYF	TGCGCCAGCAGCTTGTTTGCGGGACGGGAAGAGACCCAGTACTTC
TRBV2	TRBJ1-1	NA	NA	CASPLPFHMNTEAFF	TGTGCCTCTCCCCTGCCATTTCATATGAACACTGAAGCTTTCTTT
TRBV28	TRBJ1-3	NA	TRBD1	CASSFRTGSGNTIYF	TGTGCCAGCAGTTTCCGGACAGGCTCTGGAAACACCATATATTTT
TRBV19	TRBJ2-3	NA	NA	CASRNRASTDTQYF	TGTGCCAGTAGGAACAGGGCGAGCACAGATACGCAGTATTTT
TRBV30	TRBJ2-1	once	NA	CAWSVPGEQFF	TGTGCCTGGAGTGTACCAGGTGAGCAGTTCTTC
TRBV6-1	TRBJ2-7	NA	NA	CASSWGLSYEQYF	TGTGCCAGTTCCTGGGGGCTCTCCTACGAGCAGTACTTC
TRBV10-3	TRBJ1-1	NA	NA	CAISRGPNTEAFF	TGTGCCATCAGTCGGGGTCCGAACACTGAAGCTTTCTTT
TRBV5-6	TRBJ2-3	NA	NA	CASSLYQGPSQYF	TGTGCCAGCAGCTTGTATCAGGGGCCATCGCAGTATTTT
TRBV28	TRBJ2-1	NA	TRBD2	CASSPTSGSRDEQFF	TGTGCCAGCAGTCCTACTAGCGGGAGTCGGGATGAGCAGTTCTTC